The clone carrying this T cell receptor beta chain has more than one count but fewer than ten. The data were taken from a study of T cell repertoires and HLA-DP antigens. The V gene lost 2 bases and the J gene lost 2 bases, with 10 bases spanning the gap. The CDR3 length is 13 residues. Germline values: CDR1 GTSNPN, CDR2 SVGIG (reference sequence). Method: immunoSEQ multiplex PCR; TCRdb's copy keeps in-frame clones and lacks some. The sample lists almost 2,500 clones; around 71% were seen once. CD4+ cells expanded for about 14 days were restimulated about 25 h with allogeneic-DPB1 HeLa cells. Cells were stimulated with HeLa cells transduced with HLA-DPA1/DPB1, HLA-DM, invariant chain and CD80. Untouched CD4+ T cells were bead-isolated from PBMC at 95% to 98% purity.

The source of this sequence is a man aged 55 to 70 in good health and CMV-seronegative. This sequence joins TRBV30 and TRBJ2-7; a weak D match, TRBD1 (6 bases). What was sequenced was CD137- CD4+ T cells from cultured PBMCs. CDR3 region: CAWSRGSPYEQYV. CDR3 DNA: TGTGCCTGGAGTAGGGGGTCCCCCTACGAGCAGTACGTC.